The 19 T cell receptor beta chains reported below all come from one sample, sequenced in a study of blood T cells in healthy people across ages. Using a J-beta primer mix together with a sample-barcoded 5' primer, a second PCR was run for 7 to 11 cycles. Via MiXCR, TCRdb re-called the 5' RACE reads, giving one row per CDR3 protein. The sample lists 800,000 to 1,300,000 distinct CDR3 sequences; approximately 25% were seen once. The data also belong to a second study, concerning T cells of mothers and their children.

Specimen: blood. These receptors were obtained from a girl aged 2 to 10 in good health.

This clonotype turned up a few times. The germline gene is not matched at one end of the junction; a read error may be the cause. The V call is TRBV5-5, the J call TRBJ2-3; D is ambiguous. The CDR3 sequence is 14 residues long. The germline V gene has CDR1 SGHKS and CDR2 YYEKEE (reference sequence). The CDR3 DNA follows: TGTGCCATCAGCAATGGTGATTTCACAGATACGCAGTATTTT. It translates to CAISNGDFTDTQYF.

The rearrangement joins TRBV24-1 to TRBJ2-3, with D perhaps matching TRBD1 or TRBD2 (5 bases each). The CDR3 is made up of 16 amino acids. The V gene's germline CDR1 is KGHDR and CDR2 SFDVKD. Trimming pared 5 bases from V and 4 bases from J, leaving 18 bases between. CDR3 coding DNA: TGTGCCACCAGTGCCCTCGGGACCCGACTCTCAGATACGCAGTATTTT. Translating gives CATSALGTRLSDTQYF.

The chain carries TRBV11-2 and TRBJ2-1, with no clear D. Gene TRBJ2-5 matches the end of the DNA better, so the J call may be wrong. CDR1 is SGHAT and CDR2 is FQNNGV in the germline V gene. The CDR3 runs 11 residues. CDR3 region: CASSSLWAQYF. DNA of the CDR3: TGTGCCAGCAGCTCCCTCTGGGCCCAGTACTTC.

As to this clonotype: One end of the junction fails to match germline, which may point to a read error. The genes are TRBV12-3 or TRBV12-4 and TRBJ2-1, with D unclear. This CDR3 has 12 residues. CDR3 in amino acids: CTSSLQPAEQFF. CDR3 sequence (DNA): TGTACCAGCAGTTTACAACCGGCGGAGCAGTTCTTC.

A few counts support this clonotype. The chain employs TRBV9 and TRBJ2-7, with 9 bases identical to TRBD1. Unmatched junction bases numbered 6, after V lost 7 bases and J lost 7 bases. The germline V gene has CDR1 SGDLS and CDR2 YYNGEE. The CDR3 loop spans 12 amino acids. The chain's CDR3 is CASGTGYREQYF. The CDR3 region has the DNA TGTGCCAGCGGGACAGGGTATCGAGAGCAGTACTTC.

The genes are TRBV27 and TRBJ1-2, with D possibly being TRBD1 (5 bases). In germline, CDR1 is MNHEY, CDR2 SMNVEV (reference sequence). V dropped 4 bases and J dropped 7 bases, with 31 bases sitting between them. The CDR3 consists of 19 residues. The CDR3 is CASSSWGKGGTLARSGYTF. The DNA of the CDR3 is TGTGCCAGCAGTTCCTGGGGTAAAGGAGGGACTTTGGCGCGGAGTGGCTACACCTTC.

This clonotype was counted once. CDR3 sequence: CASSGQITYEQYF. CDR3 bases: TGTGCCAGCAGCGGACAGATAACCTACGAGCAGTACTTC. V and J are TRBV11-2 and TRBJ2-7; tentatively, D is TRBD1 (6 bases). Trimming pared 5 bases from V and 2 bases from J, leaving 10 bases between. The germline V gene encodes CDR1 SGHAT and CDR2 FQNNGV. The CDR3 consists of 13 residues. The entire variable domain, with the rest obtained from reference TRBV11-2 and TRBJ2-7, is as follows: EAGVAQSPRYKIIEKRQSVAFWCNPISGHATLYWYQQILGQGPKLLIQFQNNGVVDDSQLPKDRFSAERLKGVDSTLKIQPAKLEDSAVYLCASSGQITYEQYFGPGTRLTVT.

This clonotype was found a few times. This sequence joins TRBV12-3 or TRBV12-4 and TRBJ2-7; TRBD2 agrees at 12 bases. The length of the CDR3 is 14 residues. Unmatched junction bases numbered 4, after V lost 5 bases and J lost 5 bases. The CDR3 sequence: CASSMTSGSDEQYF. The CDR3 bases are TGTGCCAGCAGTATGACTAGCGGGAGTGACGAGCAGTACTTC.

The chain employs TRBV7-2 and TRBJ2-1, with no clear D. This CDR3 is built from 17 residues. V lost 3 bases and J 0 bases, leaving 15 bases between the germline ends. The germline V gene encodes CDR1 SGHTA and CDR2 FQGNSA. Written as DNA, the CDR3 is TGTGCCAGCAGCTTTAGGATTGCCCAGAGCTCCTACAATGAGCAGTTCTTC. It specifies CASSFRIAQSSYNEQFF.

The chain is built from TRBV7-8 and TRBJ2-7; TRBD2 agrees at 8 bases. Matching the DNA end better, TRBJ2-5 makes the J call doubtful. The CDR3 contains 15 residues. Germline loops: CDR1 SGHVS, CDR2 FQNEAQ. CDR3 loop: CASSSPAGVGETQYF. The CDR3 DNA is TGTGCCAGCAGCTCCCCAGCGGGAGTGGGTGAGACCCAGTACTTC.

The V and J genes are TRBV20-1 and TRBJ1-2; D uncertain. The V and J ends lost 3 bases and 3 bases respectively, with 11 bases between them. This CDR3 region has 13 residues. The germline gives CDR1 DFQATT, CDR2 SNEGSKA (reference sequence). This chain's CDR3 is CSARVPGHYGYTF. Here the CDR3 DNA reads TGCAGTGCTAGGGTACCCGGGCACTATGGCTACACCTTC.

This clonotype turned up a few times. The chain has TRBV6-1 and TRBJ2-5; possible D gene TRBD1, 5 bases. The V end was cut by 7 bases, the J end by 2 bases, with 11 bases between. CDR1 MNHNS and CDR2 SASEGT come from the germline V gene. The CDR3 has 13 residues. The CDR3 DNA follows: TGTGCCAGCACCGAACCAGGGCAAGAGACCCAGTACTTC. As protein: CASTEPGQETQYF.

This clonotype was counted a few times. The chain couples TRBV20-1 to TRBJ2-5, with 8 nucleotides matching TRBD1. Germline V gene data show CDR1 as DFQATT and CDR2 as SNEGSKA (reference sequence). The V segment lost 0 bases and the J segment 1 base; nucleotides outside the gene matches: 1. The CDR3 runs to 14 residues. For the CDR3, the DNA is TGCAGTGCTAGAGATGGACAGGGCCAAGAGACCCAGTACTTC. Translation gives CSARDGQGQETQYF.

This chain links TRBV7-2 with TRBJ2-4; D may be TRBD1 (5 bases). V was cut by 1 base and J by 9 bases, with 13 bases left in between. The CDR3 extends over 14 amino acids. CDR1 SGHTA and CDR2 FQGNSA come from the germline V gene. CDR3 region: CASSLDATGGIQYF. The CDR3 DNA reads TGTGCCAGCAGCTTAGATGCCACAGGTGGCATTCAGTACTTC.

This chain joins TRBV25-1 and TRBJ2-1; 14 nucleotides line up with TRBD2. The CDR3 spans 14 residues. CDR1 is MGHDK and CDR2 is SYGVNS in the germline V gene. The V segment lost 8 bases and the J segment 7 bases; nucleotides outside the gene matches: 4. CDR3 loop: CASAGTSGRNEQFF. In DNA, the CDR3 is TGTGCCAGCGCGGGGACTAGCGGGAGAAATGAGCAGTTCTTC.

This clonotype has a handful of counts. The V gene is TRBV4-3, the J gene TRBJ2-7; tentatively, D is TRBD1 or TRBD2 (6 bases each). The germline V gene has CDR1 LGHNA and CDR2 YSLEER. Trimming removed 4 bases from V and 0 bases from J, with 19 bases in between. The CDR3 runs to 17 residues. The CDR3 reads CASSPGTGADLSYEQYF. CDR3 bases: TGCGCCAGCAGCCCAGGAACGGGGGCCGACCTCTCCTACGAGCAGTACTTC.

In this sample, this clonotype turned up a few times. This sequence joins TRBV5-1 and TRBJ2-7; D gene uncertain. Germline-derived CDR1 and CDR2 are SGHRS and YFSETQ. The CDR3 sequence is 15 residues long. Deletions cut 0 bases from V and 2 bases from J, with 12 bases between. CDR3 nucleotides: TGCGCCAGCAGCTTGGCCGGCGGAGATACCTACGAGCAGTACTTC. The encoded protein is CASSLAGGDTYEQYF.

The chain is built from TRBV4-3 and TRBJ2-2, with 9 bases matching TRBD2. V lost 0 bases to trimming and J lost 5 bases; unmatched junction nucleotides: 7. The CDR3 is 17 amino acids. The V gene's germline CDR1 is LGHNA and CDR2 YSLEER. The CDR3 reads CASSQDVAGVETGELFF. The CDR3 bases are TGCGCCAGCAGCCAAGACGTAGCGGGAGTGGAAACCGGGGAGCTGTTTTTT.

The sample holds a few counts of this clonotype. V usage is TRBV29-1 and J usage is TRBJ1-4; no clear D gene. Germline CDR1 and CDR2: SQVTM and ANQGSEA. The CDR3 extends over 11 amino acids. The ends were cut back, 4 bases at V and 11 bases at J, with 11 bases in the middle. In nucleotides, the CDR3 is TGCAGCGTTGGCGGGCCCGGGAAACTGTTTTTT. Translated, it gives CSVGGPGKLFF.